One sample yielded the 8 T cell receptor beta chains listed below, sequenced in a study of blood T cell repertoires in COVID-19. Assay: immunoSEQ multiplex PCR; the TCRdb copy retains only in-frame clones and omits some. The profile covers around 57,000 clones, with 90% appearing a single time and about 4% taken by the ten largest. Sequenced: peripheral blood. The receptors derive from a man aged 50-60 years with acute or convalescent COVID-19.

J is TRBJ1-4 and V is TRBV25-1; D remains ambiguous. This CDR3 is 13 amino acids long. The germline CDR1 and CDR2 sequences are MGHDK and SYGVNS. Deletions cut 7 bases from V and 5 bases from J, with 11 bases between. The CDR3: CASTGIQNEKLFF. The CDR3 DNA is TGTGCCAGCACCGGGATTCAAAATGAAAAACTGTTTTTT.

The rearrangement links TRBV3-1 (or the pseudogene TRBV3-2) to TRBJ1-4; no clear D gene. The length of the CDR3 is 13 residues. CDR1 and CDR2 from the germline V gene are LGHDT and YNNKEL (reference sequence). V was shortened by 3 bases and J by 4 bases, with 6 bases between the two germline ends. The CDR3 bases are TGTGCCAGCAGCCATGAACTTAATGAAAAACTGTTTTTT. It yields the protein CASSHELNEKLFF.

CDR3 residues: CATSSRADTEAFF. The CDR3 DNA sequence: TGTGCCACCAGCTCGAGGGCGGACACTGAAGCTTTCTTT. The gene calls are TRBV24-1 and TRBJ1-1, with D uncertain. V was clipped by 7 bases and J by 3 bases, with 11 bases between them. Germline CDR1 reads KGHDR; CDR2 reads SFDVKD. This CDR3 contains 13 residues.

The gene calls are TRBV9 and TRBJ2-1, with D maybe TRBD1 (5 bases). Germline values: CDR1 SGDLS, CDR2 YYNGEE. This CDR3 has 13 residues. V lost 0 bases, J lost 4 bases, and 5 bases lay in between. The CDR3 DNA follows: TGTGCCAGCAGCGTAGAGGGGTACAATGAGCAGTTCTTC. This encodes CASSVEGYNEQFF.

The chain carries TRBV5-4 and TRBJ1-2; TRBD1 is a possible D gene (6 bases). Germline CDR1 reads SGHNT; CDR2 reads YYREEE (reference sequence). The CDR3 runs 14 residues. V lost 0 bases, J lost 2 bases, and 8 bases lay in between. In nucleotides, the CDR3 is TGTGCCAGCAGCTTGGGACAGGAGAACTATGGCTACACCTTC. This gives the protein CASSLGQENYGYTF.

The chain links TRBV7-9 to TRBJ2-7, with TRBD2 as a possible D gene (5 bases). The germline V gene encodes CDR1 SEHNR and CDR2 FQNEAQ (reference sequence). Trimming stripped 2 bases from V and 7 bases from J, with 6 bases between. The CDR3 runs 11 residues. The CDR3 DNA follows: TGTGCCAGCAGCTTACGAGGGGAGCAGTACTTC. Amino acids: CASSLRGEQYF.

This chain uses TRBV5-1 with TRBJ2-7; no clear D. V dropped 0 bases and J dropped 0 bases, with 13 bases sitting between them. Germline V gene lookup returns CDR1 SGHRS and CDR2 YFSETQ. The CDR3 is made up of 16 amino acids. The CDR3 reads CASSLDSQSSSYEQYF. CDR3 nucleotides: TGCGCCAGCAGCTTGGACAGTCAGTCGAGCTCCTACGAGCAGTACTTC.

CDR3 residues: CASSLSGRARNSYEQYF. DNA for the CDR3: TGTGCCAGCAGTCTCAGCGGGAGGGCGCGGAACTCCTACGAGCAGTACTTC. This rearrangement joins TRBV6-2 or TRBV6-3 to TRBJ2-7, with 10 bases lining up with TRBD2. The CDR3 spans 17 residues. The germline gives CDR1 MNHEY, CDR2 SVGEGT. V lost 5 bases to trimming and J lost 0 bases; unmatched junction nucleotides: 10.